One TCR beta chain is described in this entry. Antigen specificity is unknown. These data originate in a study of shared clonotypes between healthy human individuals. V shed 2 bases and J shed 6 bases, with 14 bases lying between them. This CDR3 contains 15 residues. CDR1 is MGHRA, CDR2 YSYEKL, per germline. DNA at 200 ng, 25,000 to 35,000 T cell genomes, went into sorted-subset replicate PCRs. Using immunoSEQ multiplex PCR, the repertoire was profiled, and TCRdb retains in-frame clones only, with some absent. The sample lists a few hundred thousand clones; approximately 65% were seen once. Study findings and constraints: A reduction in generation probabilities was seen for non-shared clonotypes relative to those shared by all four donors.

The rearrangement joins TRBV4-1 to TRBJ1-5, with unresolved D. The specimen sequenced was memory CD4+ T cells sorted from blood. The subset was: CD45RA-negative fraction. The sequence came from a man under 40 in good health. The CDR3 sequence: CASSQRESSAQPQHF. As DNA, the CDR3 is TGCGCCAGCAGCCAAAGGGAATCTTCGGCTCAGCCCCAGCATTTT.